Following are 32 T cell receptor beta chains from one sample sequenced in a study of cytomegalovirus exposure and HLA in healthy donors. It was with 60 Vbeta and 13 Jbeta primers that the PCR ran. Profiling relied on immunoSEQ multiplex PCR, and the TCRdb table lists in-frame clones only, not all of them. The sample lists some 150,000 clones, more than 60% occurring once. Material: PBMCs. These receptors were collected from a human donor in good health.

This chain joins TRBV27 and TRBJ2-7; weak D call: TRBD2 (7 bases). This CDR3 spans 16 amino acids. V dropped 1 base and J dropped 2 bases, with 15 bases sitting between them. Germline values: CDR1 MNHEY, CDR2 SMNVEV (reference sequence). In nucleotides, the CDR3 is TGTGCCAGCAGTTTATGGGGAGGGGGACGAGCCTACGAGCAGTACTTC. Residues: CASSLWGGGRAYEQYF.

This clone was recorded a few times. Other DNA variants within this sample encode the same CDR3. V is TRBV6-5 and J is TRBJ1-6; 7 nucleotides match TRBD1. The CDR3 runs to 14 residues. V gave up 6 bases and J gave up 5 bases; unmatched junction bases: 4. From germline, CDR1 is MNHEY and CDR2 SVGAGI. CDR3 in amino acids: CASSRDRDNSPLHF. DNA of the CDR3: TGTGCCAGCAGCCGGGACAGAGATAATTCACCCCTCCACTTT.

This clone was detected once. The rearrangement joins TRBV13 to TRBJ2-3; no clear D gene. Trimming cost V 8 bases and J 4 bases, with 10 bases left between them. This CDR3 is 12 amino acids long. The germline CDR1 and CDR2 sequences are PRHDT and FYEKMQ (reference sequence). The CDR3 reads CASASAADTQYF. The CDR3 nucleotides read TGTGCCAGCGCCAGCGCAGCAGATACGCAGTATTTT.

The chain employs TRBV11-2 and TRBJ1-1; D gene unclear. CDR3 length equals 14 residues. Deletions cut 2 bases from V and 2 bases from J, with 9 bases between. Germline CDR1 SGHAT, CDR2 FQNNGV. The CDR3: CASSLWQSNTEAFF. Written as DNA, the CDR3 is TGTGCCAGCAGCTTATGGCAGTCAAACACTGAAGCTTTCTTT.

This rearrangement joins TRBV7-9 to TRBJ2-2; 7 positions agree with TRBD2. The V segment lost 7 bases and the J segment 0 bases; nucleotides outside the gene matches: 5. The CDR3 consists of 15 residues. Germline-derived CDR1 and CDR2 are SEHNR and FQNEAQ (reference sequence). The CDR3 sequence: CASNPSGANTGELFF. The CDR3, as DNA: TGTGCCAGCAACCCCAGCGGGGCGAACACCGGGGAGCTGTTTTTT.

The rearrangement joins TRBV4-2 to TRBJ1-1; D may be TRBD1 (5 bases). CDR3 length: 15 residues. Germline CDR1 reads LGHNA; CDR2 reads YNFKEQ. Trimming stripped 4 bases from V and 5 bases from J, with 17 bases between. CDR3 DNA: TGTGCCAGCAGCCCTGCGGGGGGTCTCGGGACTGAAGCTTTCTTT. Translated: CASSPAGGLGTEAFF.

V gene TRBV13 combines with J gene TRBJ1-2; possibly TRBD1 for D (6 bases). The germline V gene has CDR1 PRHDT and CDR2 FYEKMQ (reference sequence). V was clipped by 2 bases and J by 4 bases, with 17 bases between them. The CDR3 is 16 residues long. The CDR3 DNA sequence: TGTGCCAGCAGCTTACTCCAGGGGATGGGGACCTATGGCTACACCTTC. Translation: CASSLLQGMGTYGYTF.

Concerning this clone: At one end, the junction sequence differs from germline, possibly due to a read error. The chain carries TRBV7-7 and TRBJ2-7; 8 nucleotides line up with TRBD1. The germline V gene has CDR1 SSHAT and CDR2 FNYEAQ (reference sequence). The CDR3 sequence is 15 residues long. CDR3: CASSLGQGATYEQYF. The DNA of the CDR3 is TGTGCTAGCAGCTTAGGGCAGGGGGCGACCTACGAGCAGTACTTC. The whole variable domain, filled in from reference TRBV7-7 and TRBJ2-7, reads GAGVSQSPRYKVTKRGQDVTLRCDPISSHATLYWYQQALGQGPEFLTYFNYEAQPDKSGLPSDRFSAERPEGSISTLTIQRTEQRDSAMYRCASSLGQGATYEQYFGPGTRLTVT.

CDR3 in DNA: TGTGCCAGCAGTTCGTCTAGAGGTGGGGCCAACGTCCTGACTTTC. It translates to CASSSSRGGANVLTF. The rearrangement joins TRBV6-5 to TRBJ2-6; no clear D. This CDR3 has 15 amino acids. V shed 4 bases and J shed 3 bases, with 10 bases lying between them. Germline values: CDR1 MNHEY, CDR2 SVGAGI.

With regard to this clone: One end of the junction fails to match germline, which may point to a read error. The chain links TRBV4-3 to TRBJ1-4; D uncertain. The CDR3 runs to 15 residues. The germline CDR1 and CDR2 sequences are LGHNA and YSLEER. CDR3 region: CASSQNSATSEKLFF. The DNA of the CDR3 is TGCGCCAGCAGCCAGAACAGTGCAACTAGTGAAAAACTGTTTTTT.

A few counts support this clone. The chain recombines TRBV9 with TRBJ2-7; maybe TRBD2 (6 bases). The germline CDR1 and CDR2 sequences are SGDLS and YYNGEE. This CDR3 comprises 15 residues. Trimming cost V 3 bases and J 6 bases, with 19 bases left between them. CDR3 sequence (DNA): TGTGCCAGCAGCGCGGGACCGGGACTGGGCGGCGAGCAGTACTTC. As protein: CASSAGPGLGGEQYF.

The rearrangement joins TRBV11-2 to TRBJ2-7, with 7 bases matching TRBD1. This CDR3 comprises 16 residues. Germline V gene data show CDR1 as SGHAT and CDR2 as FQNNGV. The V segment lost 1 base and the J segment 1 base; nucleotides outside the gene matches: 7. The CDR3 coding sequence is TGTGCCAGCAGCTTAGTTCCGGGACAGCGGTCCTACGAGCAGTACTTC. Its translation is CASSLVPGQRSYEQYF.

The chain has TRBV27 and TRBJ2-3; tentative D call: TRBD2 (7 bases). This CDR3 spans 16 amino acids. Germline CDR1 is MNHEY and CDR2 is SMNVEV (reference sequence). Trimming cost V 2 bases and J 0 bases, with 12 bases left between them. The chain's CDR3 is CASSLARGGSTDTQYF. The CDR3 nucleotides are TGTGCCAGCAGTTTAGCGAGGGGGGGCAGCACAGATACGCAGTATTTT.

This clone was seen more than once but under ten times. The V and J genes are TRBV5-1 and TRBJ2-3; no clear D. The CDR3 is made up of 14 amino acids. Deletions cut 0 bases from V and 4 bases from J, with 9 bases between. Germline values: CDR1 SGHRS, CDR2 YFSETQ. CDR3 coding DNA: TGCGCCAGCAGCTTGGAGGCTAGAGCAGATACGCAGTATTTT. Translation: CASSLEARADTQYF.

This rearrangement joins TRBV30 to TRBJ2-7, with D maybe TRBD1 (6 bases). The germline V gene encodes CDR1 GTSNPN and CDR2 SVGIG (reference sequence). The germline V and J ends were trimmed by 2 bases and 2 bases, with 10 bases remaining between them. This CDR3 has 13 residues. CDR3 bases: TGTGCCTGGAGTTTAGCAGGGGCCTACGAGCAGTACTTC. Translation gives CAWSLAGAYEQYF.

The J gene is TRBJ2-7, the V gene TRBV25-1; D unclear. The V gene's germline CDR1 is MGHDK and CDR2 SYGVNS. CDR3 length: 15 residues. V shed 2 bases and J shed 3 bases, with 14 bases lying between them. This chain's CDR3 is CASSETGATSYEQYF. CDR3 bases: TGTGCCAGCAGTGAAACCGGAGCGACGAGCTACGAGCAGTACTTC.

The chain employs TRBV2 and TRBJ1-1, with a tentative D call TRBD1 (6 bases). V shed 3 bases and J shed 3 bases, with 14 bases lying between them. This CDR3 spans 15 amino acids. Germline lookup yields CDR1 SNHLY and CDR2 FYNNEI. The CDR3, as DNA: TGTGCCAGCAGTGACCGGCAGGGGCGAGACACTGAAGCTTTCTTT. The encoded protein is CASSDRQGRDTEAFF.

A word on this clone: The same CDR3 arises from other DNA sequences in this sample as well. This chain uses TRBV7-9 with TRBJ2-7; tentatively, D is TRBD1 (5 bases). The CDR3 has 12 residues. The germline V gene encodes CDR1 SEHNR and CDR2 FQNEAQ (reference sequence). V lost 4 bases, J lost 4 bases, and 8 bases lay in between. CDR3 in amino acids: CASSSQGYEQYF. The CDR3 nucleotides read TGTGCCAGCAGCTCGCAGGGTTACGAGCAGTACTTC.

This clone has only a few counts. The CDR3 is CASSPGTGLATYGYTF. The CDR3 DNA reads as TGTGCCAGTAGTCCGGGGACAGGCTTAGCTACCTATGGCTACACCTTC. This sequence joins TRBV19 and TRBJ1-2, with 8 positions matching TRBD1. The CDR3 consists of 16 residues. CDR1 is LNHDA, CDR2 SQIVND, per germline (reference sequence). Unmatched junction bases numbered 12, after V lost 5 bases and J lost 4 bases.

The gene calls are TRBV10-2 and TRBJ2-3; TRBD2 matches at 8 bases. This CDR3 region has 19 residues. V shed 6 bases, J shed 3 bases, and the junction held 20 bases outside the gene matches. Per germline, CDR1 WSHSY and CDR2 SAAADI. Here the CDR3 DNA reads TGCGCCAGCAGACACACCCTCCGCGATGAGCGGGGGCCTACAGATACGCAGTATTTT. Its translation: CASRHTLRDERGPTDTQYF.

The rearrangement joins TRBV30 to TRBJ2-6; a weak D match, TRBD1 (6 bases). V was clipped by 8 bases and J by 2 bases, with 16 bases between them. The CDR3 contains 15 residues. CDR1 is GTSNPN, CDR2 SVGIG, per germline (reference sequence). In DNA, the CDR3 is TGTGCCGTTCAGGGGTTAGACGCTGGGGCCAACGTCCTGACTTTC. Its protein is CAVQGLDAGANVLTF.

This clone was detected only once. This CDR3 is CASSPQTGLSGYTF. The CDR3 DNA reads TGTGCCAGCAGCCCACAGACAGGGCTAAGCGGCTACACCTTC. The V call is TRBV7-2, the J call TRBJ1-2, with 7 bases fitting TRBD1. Germline trimming cut 5 bases from V and 8 bases from J; bases unmatched to any gene: 11. CDR1 SGHTA and CDR2 FQGNSA come from the germline V gene. The CDR3 runs to 14 residues.

This rearrangement joins TRBV19 to TRBJ1-4; D is uncertain. CDR1 LNHDA and CDR2 SQIVND come from the germline V gene (reference sequence). V was shortened by 5 bases and J by 2 bases, with 6 bases between the two germline ends. CDR3 size: 13 residues. CDR3 sequence reads: CASSPETNEKLFF. In DNA form, the CDR3 reads TGTGCCAGTAGTCCTGAGACTAATGAAAAACTGTTTTTT. Together with reference TRBV19 and TRBJ1-4, the CDR3 gives the full variable domain: DGGITQSPKYLFRKEGQNVTLSCEQNLNHDAMYWYRQDPGQGLRLIYYSQIVNDFQKGDIAEGYSVSREKKESFPLTVTSAQKNPTAFYLCASSPETNEKLFFGSGTQLSVL.

The CDR3 reads CASSMSQLNYGYTF. Here the CDR3 DNA reads TGTGCCAGTAGTATGTCGCAACTGAACTATGGCTACACCTTC. This chain uses TRBV19 with TRBJ1-2; unclear D gene. Germline V gives CDR1 LNHDA, CDR2 SQIVND (reference sequence). V was cut by 3 bases and J by 2 bases, with 10 bases left in between. The CDR3 has 14 residues.

The genes are TRBV2 and TRBJ2-1, with TRBD1 identical over 7 bases. The J segment lost 10 bases and the V segment lost 5 bases, leaving 14 bases of the junction unmatched. This CDR3 is built from 15 residues. In germline, CDR1 is SNHLY, CDR2 FYNNEI. CDR3 DNA sequence: TGTGCCAGCAGTAAGACCAGGGGGACGGTAGGGGAGCAGTTCTTC. It yields the protein CASSKTRGTVGEQFF.

In its sample, this clone was seen a few times. V and J are TRBV7-9 and TRBJ2-5; D may be TRBD1 (6 bases). From germline, CDR1 is SEHNR and CDR2 FQNEAQ (reference sequence). The CDR3 is 17 residues long. Trimming took 4 bases from V and 2 from J, leaving 20 bases between them. The chain's CDR3 is CASSSDFGTPPQETQYF. In DNA form, the CDR3 reads TGTGCCAGCAGCTCCGACTTCGGGACACCCCCACAAGAGACCCAGTACTTC.

The V and J genes are TRBV9 and TRBJ1-1; D may be TRBD1 (5 bases). Germline CDR1 and CDR2: SGDLS and YYNGEE. V lost 4 bases and J lost 7, with 11 bases in between. CDR3 size: 12 residues. The CDR3, as DNA: TGTGCCAGCAGCTCCGACACAGGTGAAGCTTTCTTT. Translating it yields CASSSDTGEAFF.

The chain carries TRBV5-1 and TRBJ2-5; D is possibly TRBD2 (5 bases). Germline lookup yields CDR1 SGHRS and CDR2 YFSETQ. This CDR3 has 15 residues. V was pared by 0 bases and J by 5 bases, with 14 bases between. CDR3 amino acids: CASSLAAAGLETQYF. The CDR3 DNA follows: TGCGCCAGCAGCTTGGCGGCGGCGGGTCTGGAGACCCAGTACTTC.

This chain joins TRBV4-1 and TRBJ2-5; D unclear. The V end was cut by 3 bases, the J end by 5 bases, with 10 bases between. From germline, CDR1 is MGHRA and CDR2 YSYEKL. The CDR3 totals 13 residues. The CDR3 nucleotides read TGCGCCAGCAGCCAGCCCTCCGGGGAGACCCAGTACTTC. It translates to CASSQPSGETQYF.

The rearrangement joins TRBV7-9 to TRBJ1-2; 7 nucleotides align to TRBD1. With V trimmed by 5 bases and J by 2 bases, 8 bases remained unmatched. CDR3 size: 15 residues. Germline loops: CDR1 SEHNR, CDR2 FQNEAQ (reference sequence). CDR3 loop: CASSPPSTGNYGYTF. The CDR3, as DNA: TGTGCCAGCAGCCCTCCCTCGACAGGGAACTATGGCTACACCTTC.

This clone was recorded a few times. The J gene is TRBJ2-3, the V gene TRBV30; 7 bases line up with TRBD1. The J segment lost 3 bases and the V segment lost 1 base, leaving 4 bases of the junction unmatched. This CDR3 contains 14 residues. The germline gives CDR1 GTSNPN, CDR2 SVGIG (reference sequence). In DNA, the CDR3 is TGTGCCTGGAGTGGGGACAGTCGAACAGATACGCAGTATTTT. Its translation is CAWSGDSRTDTQYF.

This chain connects TRBV6-5 to TRBJ2-7; D is possibly TRBD1 (6 bases). This CDR3 has 15 residues. Deletions cut 6 bases from V and 5 bases from J, with 20 bases between. Looked up from germline, CDR1 is MNHEY and CDR2 is SVGAGI. In DNA form, the CDR3 reads TGTGCCAGCAGCCCCCGGGACACATCTCCCAACGAGCAGTACTTC. This codes for CASSPRDTSPNEQYF.